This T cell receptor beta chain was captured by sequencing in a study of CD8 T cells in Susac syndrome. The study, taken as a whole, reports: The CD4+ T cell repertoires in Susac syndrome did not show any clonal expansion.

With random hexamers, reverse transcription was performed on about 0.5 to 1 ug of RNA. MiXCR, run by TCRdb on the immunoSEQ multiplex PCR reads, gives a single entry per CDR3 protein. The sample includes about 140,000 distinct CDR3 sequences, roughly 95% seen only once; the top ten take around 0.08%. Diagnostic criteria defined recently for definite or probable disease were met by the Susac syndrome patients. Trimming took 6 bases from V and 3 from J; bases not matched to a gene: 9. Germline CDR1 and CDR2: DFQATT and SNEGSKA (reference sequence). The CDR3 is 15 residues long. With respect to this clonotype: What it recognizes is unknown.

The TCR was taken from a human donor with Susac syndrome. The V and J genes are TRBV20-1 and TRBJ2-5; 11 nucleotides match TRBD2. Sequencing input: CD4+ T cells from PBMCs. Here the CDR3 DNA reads TGCAGTGCGCTACCCACTAGCGGGAGTAAAGAGACCCAGTACTTC. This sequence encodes CSALPTSGSKETQYF.